This T cell receptor (beta chain) comes out of a study of blood T cell repertoires in COVID-19. On the study more broadly: Samples representing acute and convalescent COVID-19 were sourced from the United States, Italy and Spain. Nucleic acid was either cDNA or gDNA, and it came from T cells, B-cell-depleted T cells, or PBMCs.

The authors' processing: Reference gene primers were amplified, and this amplification served to estimate nucleated cell counts. Using immunoSEQ multiplex PCR, the repertoire was profiled, and TCRdb retains in-frame clones only, with some absent. That table gives V, J and clone size, and the DNA gave D and trimming. This repertoire shows around 100,000 clones, 90% found once; its top ten account for around 5%. The germline gives CDR1 KGHSH, CDR2 LQKENI. The CDR3 extends over 12 amino acids. The ends lost 3 bases at V and 12 bases at J; junction bases unmatched: 6. The source of this sequence is a man aged 50 to 60 with acute or convalescent COVID-19. This chain joins TRBV18 and TRBJ2-7; TRBD1 agrees at 9 bases. Sequencing used peripheral blood. The CDR3 DNA sequence: TGTGCCAGCTCACCCGGGACAGGGCGGTTGTACTTC. As protein: CASSPGTGRLYF.